A single sample is the source of the 14 T cell receptor beta chains below, sequenced in a study of T-cell memory formation after mild COVID-19. TCRdb itself ran the 5' RACE reads through MiXCR, one entry per CDR3 protein. The sample lists about 430,000 distinct CDR3 sequences, more than 15% seen once, with around a fifth in the top ten. Material: PBMCs or a T cell subset sorted from them (not recorded which). The receptors originated from a man between 18 and 35 years old who had mild COVID-19 (a few samples of this study predate the infection). Cell type and time point are not known.

This clonotype was counted between two and nine times. This chain connects TRBV14 to TRBJ2-2, with 7 bases aligning to TRBD2. CDR1 and CDR2 (germline): SGHDN, FVKESK. This CDR3 region has 14 residues. V shed 9 bases, J shed 5 bases, and the junction held 9 bases outside the gene matches. CDR3 DNA: TGTGCCAGTTCCCGGGGAGGGGAGACCGGGGAGCTGTTTTTT. Translation: CASSRGGETGELFF.

This clonotype was counted ten times or more. The V gene is TRBV11-2, the J gene TRBJ2-3; the D is unclear. The CDR3 totals 12 residues. Germline V gives CDR1 SGHAT, CDR2 FQNNGV. Trimming left V 5 bases short and J 1 base short, with 4 bases between. The DNA for the CDR3 is TGTGCCAGCAGCATTGGCACAGATACGCAGTATTTT. It codes for CASSIGTDTQYF.

The V call is TRBV2, the J call TRBJ1-2; 7 bases are a match to TRBD1. CDR3 length: 13 residues. The J segment lost 4 bases and the V segment lost 8 bases, leaving 7 bases of the junction unmatched. Per germline, CDR1 SNHLY and CDR2 FYNNEI. Here the CDR3 DNA reads TGTGCCAGCGGGACAGTCCCGACCTATGGCTACACCTTC. It yields the protein CASGTVPTYGYTF.

The chain carries TRBV7-8 and TRBJ2-1; no definite D call. CDR1 is SGHVS, CDR2 FQNEAQ, per germline. The V end was cut by 2 bases, the J end by 6 bases, with 8 bases between. The length of the CDR3 is 13 residues. CDR3 sequence (DNA): TGTGCCAGCAGCTTAAGCAGGCTCAATGAGCAGTTCTTC. Protein sequence: CASSLSRLNEQFF.

The rearrangement links TRBV9 to TRBJ2-1; 9 positions agree with TRBD2. Germline V gives CDR1 SGDLS, CDR2 YYNGEE. V was clipped by 0 bases and J by 7 bases; unmatched bases: 5. CDR3 length equals 15 residues. CDR3 region: CASSVGGGVKNEQFF. Written as DNA, the CDR3 is TGTGCCAGCAGCGTAGGCGGGGGGGTTAAAAATGAGCAGTTCTTC. The complete variable domain, with remaining parts taken from reference TRBV9 and TRBJ2-1, reads DSGVTQTPKHLITATGQRVTLRCSPRSGDLSVYWYQQSLDQGLQFLIQYYNGEERAKGNILERFSAQQFPDLHSELNLSSLELGDSALYFCASSVGGGVKNEQFFGPGTRLTVL.

The CDR3 loop is CASSPKVPVVPDTQYF. CDR3 coding DNA: TGTGCCAGCAGCCCCAAGGTCCCCGTGGTTCCGGATACGCAGTATTTT. The J gene is TRBJ2-3, the V gene TRBV7-9, with D unresolved. The germline gives CDR1 SEHNR, CDR2 FQNEAQ (reference sequence). This CDR3 is built from 16 residues. Deletions cut 5 bases from V and 6 bases from J, with 21 bases between.

The chain links TRBV7-2 to TRBJ2-1, with D perhaps matching TRBD1 (7 bases). Germline V CDR1 and CDR2: SGHTA, FQGNSA. V dropped 3 bases and J dropped 6 bases, with 9 bases sitting between them. The CDR3 length is 13 residues. The CDR3 DNA follows: TGTGCCAGCAGCTTCCAGGGGGGCAATGAGCAGTTCTTC. Protein sequence: CASSFQGGNEQFF.

There are a few counts of this clonotype. CDR3 sequence: CSARPPGQGTNEKLFF. CDR3 sequence (DNA): TGCAGTGCTAGACCGCCGGGACAGGGGACTAATGAAAAACTGTTTTTT. This chain links TRBV20-1 with TRBJ1-4, with 10 bases matching TRBD1. Germline V gene lookup returns CDR1 DFQATT and CDR2 SNEGSKA (reference sequence). Trimming at V came to 2 bases and at J to 2 bases, leaving 5 bases not matched to a gene. The CDR3 is made up of 16 amino acids.

This clonotype has only a few counts. As DNA, the CDR3 is TGTGCCAGCAGTTACTTGCCGGGGGGCTATGGCTACACCTTC. Its protein product is CASSYLPGGYGYTF. The rearrangement uses TRBV6-5 and TRBJ1-2; D is perhaps TRBD1 (5 bases). Deletions cut 1 base from V and 4 bases from J, with 10 bases between. The CDR3 consists of 14 residues. Per the germline V gene, CDR1 is MNHEY and CDR2 is SVGAGI.

The chain recombines TRBV4-3 with TRBJ2-1, with D perhaps given as TRBD1 or TRBD2 (5 bases each). CDR1 and CDR2 from the germline V gene are LGHNA and YSLEER. The CDR3 length is 15 residues. The ends were cut back, 0 bases at V and 6 bases at J, with 12 bases in the middle. The chain's CDR3 is CASSQDPFGGNEQFF. The CDR3 coding sequence is TGCGCCAGCAGCCAAGATCCGTTTGGGGGCAATGAGCAGTTCTTC.

The V gene is TRBV5-6, the J gene TRBJ2-7, with a tentative D call TRBD2 (6 bases). Trimming stripped 2 bases from V and 0 bases from J, with 9 bases between. From germline, CDR1 is SGHDT and CDR2 YYEEEE. The CDR3 contains 14 residues. The CDR3 bases are TGTGCCAGCAGCTTCCGGGACTTCTCCTACGAGCAGTACTTC. Amino acids: CASSFRDFSYEQYF.

The V and J genes are TRBV2 and TRBJ2-3, with unresolved D. The germline V gene has CDR1 SNHLY and CDR2 FYNNEI. The ends were cut back, 4 bases at V and 7 bases at J, with 12 bases in the middle. CDR3 length: 13 amino acids. The CDR3 DNA follows: TGTGCCAGCAGTGGGGTGGCAGCATATACGCAGTATTTT. This codes for CASSGVAAYTQYF.

The rearrangement uses TRBV6-5 and TRBJ1-2, with D perhaps TRBD1 (6 bases). The length of the CDR3 is 14 residues. Trimming took 3 bases from V and 4 from J, leaving 12 bases between them. Germline CDR1 reads MNHEY; CDR2 reads SVGAGI. The CDR3 reads CASSYKGGFYGYTF. The DNA of the CDR3 is TGTGCCAGCAGTTATAAAGGGGGATTCTATGGCTACACCTTC.

In this sample, this clonotype turned up once. The chain is built from TRBV6-2 or TRBV6-3 and TRBJ1-1; D gene uncertain. This CDR3 is built from 12 residues. V was clipped by 5 bases and J by 6 bases, with 10 bases between them. Germline loops: CDR1 MNHEY, CDR2 SVGEGT. The CDR3 DNA reads TGTGCCAGCAGTGCCGTGGGAGCTGAAGCTTTCTTT. This sequence encodes CASSAVGAEAFF.